This T cell receptor (beta chain) was recorded in a study of blood T cell repertoires in COVID-19 (dated by TCRdb to about 2020). Notes on the research overall: Samples covering the acute and convalescent phases of COVID-19 were provided by collaborators in the United States, Italy and Spain. The material from the prospective study consisted of cDNA or gDNA derived from T cells, B-cell-depleted T cells, or PBMCs. The dataset comprised deeply sampled blood TCRbeta repertoires from subjects exposed to, actively infected with, or recovered from COVID-19. The repertoires were released in a freely available public database meant as a resource for research on the immune response to SARS-CoV-2. Samples were obtained from the ongoing ImmuneRACE study (first 160 participants) and from 1,000 to 1,500 subjects provided by 6 global collaborators. Sample metadata almost always included a de-identified subject ID, COVID-19 status, age in years and sex. Where available, HLA class I and class II types were obtained from metadata supplied by the sample provider rather than from assay-based typing. The research as a whole found: Clinical and demographic metadata were provided uncurated, with the amount varying by source and participant.

The immunoSEQ Assay, a bias-controlled multiplex PCR, was used to amplify TCRbeta CDR3 regions from genomic DNA. On the study's bioinformatics: Nucleated cell counts per sample were estimated from amplification of reference gene primers within the assay. To quantify the absolute abundance of each unique TCRbeta CDR3 rearrangement, sequence reads were collapsed and filtered. For each sample, productive Simpson clonality was calculated by taking the square root of Simpson's diversity index across productive rearrangements. The table comes from immuneACCESS by way of TCRdb, which keeps in-frame sequences with V and J called. Part of the clones is missing from these tables; in studies checked, under half for an unresolved V gene and the rest for unknown reasons. V and J calls and clone size come straight from that table; D and trimming were deduced from the DNA. This sample lists 400,000 or so clones; 80% to 90% were detected once. Roughly 1.1% of the sample comes from the top ten.

Participants in the prospective study were aged roughly 18 to 100 years, lived in about two dozen United States geographic areas, and enrolled through a virtual design. In the prospective study, cohorts were assigned on the basis of participant-reported clinical history obtained from a screening survey and a study questionnaire. ImmuneRACE Cohort 3 recovered participants were defined by two consecutive negative NP/OP PCR tests, healthcare professional clearance, or symptom resolution. In the prospective study, mobile phlebotomists collected whole blood, serum and a nasopharyngeal or oropharyngeal swab from each participant. Prospective study participants could optionally give additional blood draws and questionnaires over an approximately 2-month period. Prospective study blood samples were shipped either frozen or at room temperature before DNA extraction. The CDR3 numbers 14 residues from cysteine through phenylalanine. Here the CDR3 DNA is all that survives: 42 bases in frame from base 1. V is pruned by 7 bases and J by 4 bases, leaving 7 bases of the junction without a gene match. The germline V gene specifies SGHAT as CDR1 and FQNNGV as CDR2.

In regard to this clone: Its antigen is not yet known. No much larger clone is present one base from it, and per-base qualities are unavailable.

The TCR comes from a man aged 30 to 45 who had recovered from COVID-19. This chain joins TRBV11-2 to TRBJ2-7; the central 10 bases match TRBD2. Material for sequencing was PBMCs or T cells enriched from blood (not recorded which). The CDR3 protein is CASTSSGRNYEQYF. The bases read TGTGCCAGCACCTCTAGCGGGAGAAATTACGAGCAGTACTTC. The CDR3 plus the reference TRBV11-2 and TRBJ2-7 genes for the other parts give the full variable domain: EAGVAQSPRYKIIEKRQSVAFWCNPISGHATLYWYQQILGQGPKLLIQFQNNGVVDDSQLPKDRFSAERLKGVDSTLKIQPAKLEDSAVYLCASTSSGRNYEQYFGPGTRLTVT.